Listed here are 24 T cell receptor beta chains from one sample, sequenced in a study of cytomegalovirus exposure and HLA in healthy donors. The PCR was carried out with 60 Vbeta primers and 13 Jbeta primers. Using immunoSEQ multiplex PCR, the repertoire was profiled, and TCRdb retains in-frame clones only, with some absent. The sample lists about 160,000 clones, approximately 70% seen once, with under 5.5% in the top ten. Material: PBMCs. These receptors were obtained from a man aged 18 to 29 in good health and CMV-seropositive.

CDR3 sequence reads: CASSFTTLAHLGNEQFF. CDR3 in DNA: TGTGCCAGCAGCTTCACAACCCTAGCCCATCTGGGCAATGAGCAGTTCTTC. The chain combines TRBV7-9 with TRBJ2-1; TRBD2 might be the D (5 bases). Germline V gene data show CDR1 as SEHNR and CDR2 as FQNEAQ (reference sequence). This CDR3 is built from 17 residues. Trimming removed 3 bases from V and 6 bases from J, with 21 bases in between.

Only a few counts were recorded for this clone. The chain has TRBV11-2 and TRBJ2-2, with D uncertain. This CDR3 is built from 14 residues. Germline CDR1 is SGHAT and CDR2 is FQNNGV. Trimming took off 3 bases at V and 2 bases at J, with 7 bases between the two ends. CDR3 in DNA: TGTGCCAGCAGCTTGGGCAGAAACACCGGGGAGCTGTTTTTT. It is translated as CASSLGRNTGELFF.

V and J are TRBV10-3 and TRBJ1-1; the D gene is possibly TRBD1 (5 bases). The germline V gene encodes CDR1 ENHRY and CDR2 SYGVKD. V gave up 1 base and J gave up 5 bases, with 17 bases separating them. CDR3 length: 16 residues. CDR3 residues: CAISELGRGGGTEAFF. The DNA for the CDR3 is TGTGCCATCAGTGAGTTGGGGAGGGGAGGAGGGACTGAAGCTTTCTTT.

Comment on this clone: The same CDR3 arises from other DNA sequences in this sample as well. The chain's CDR3 is CASSPGQDTEAFF. The CDR3 DNA follows: TGTGCCAGCTCACCGGGACAGGACACTGAAGCTTTCTTT. This chain uses TRBV18 with TRBJ1-1; TRBD1 matches at 8 bases. The junction had 0 bases not matched to a gene; V was cut back by 3 bases and J by 3 bases. Germline values: CDR1 KGHSH, CDR2 LQKENI. This CDR3 region has 13 residues.

The chain has TRBV11-2 and TRBJ1-6, with TRBD1 identical over 7 bases. This CDR3 spans 14 amino acids. Per germline, CDR1 SGHAT and CDR2 FQNNGV. V lost 4 bases, J lost 6 bases, and 3 bases stayed unmatched. The CDR3 nucleotides are TGTGCCAGCAGCTCCGGGACAGTTAATTCACCCCTCCACTTT. Translating it yields CASSSGTVNSPLHF.

The chain is built from TRBV19 and TRBJ2-3; TRBD1 might be the D (6 bases). Trimming took 7 bases from V and 3 from J, leaving 14 bases between them. Germline V lookup: CDR1 LNHDA, CDR2 SQIVND (reference sequence). The CDR3 has 14 amino acids. CDR3 sequence (DNA): TGTGCCAGTACCTTCGGGACACTTACAGATACGCAGTATTTT. This sequence encodes CASTFGTLTDTQYF.

The genes are TRBV19 and TRBJ2-5; D perhaps matches TRBD1 (6 bases). V gave up 2 bases and J gave up 6 bases, with 19 bases separating them. The CDR3 runs 16 residues. Germline CDR1 is LNHDA and CDR2 is SQIVND (reference sequence). CDR3 residues: CASSITQTGVQKTQYF. CDR3 DNA: TGTGCCAGTAGTATAACCCAGACAGGTGTGCAGAAGACCCAGTACTTC.

The table lists this clone with a count of one. V is TRBV12-5 and J is TRBJ1-1, with D unclear. Looked up from germline, CDR1 is LGHNT and CDR2 is FRNRAP. V was cut by 5 bases and J by 4 bases, with 11 bases left in between. This CDR3 has 13 amino acids. The CDR3 nucleotides are TGTGCTAGTGGTCCCAAGCCGAGCACTGAAGCTTTCTTT. Translating gives CASGPKPSTEAFF.

This clone turned up a few times. The chain is built from TRBV7-2 and TRBJ1-4; D not resolved. The CDR3 is made up of 16 amino acids. Germline V gene lookup returns CDR1 SGHTA and CDR2 FQGNSA. V lost 1 base and J lost 0, with 9 bases in between. The CDR3 loop is CASSLDVRATNEKLFF. For the CDR3, the DNA is TGTGCCAGCAGCTTAGACGTACGAGCAACTAATGAAAAACTGTTTTTT.

The chain recombines TRBV29-1 with TRBJ1-1; D uncertain. The CDR3 spans 14 residues. Trimming removed 4 bases at V and 1 base at J, with 13 bases between. Germline V lookup: CDR1 SQVTM, CDR2 ANQGSEA. CDR3 in amino acids: CSVGREEGNTEAFF. As DNA, the CDR3 is TGCAGCGTTGGGCGGGAGGAAGGGAACACTGAAGCTTTCTTT.

V and J are TRBV30 and TRBJ2-1; 7 bases agree with TRBD2. This CDR3 is 16 amino acids long. Germline lookup yields CDR1 GTSNPN and CDR2 SVGIG (reference sequence). After removal of 0 bases from V and 8 bases from J, the junction contained 13 bases not matched to a gene. CDR3 amino acids: CAWSVRGGPRRDEQFF. The CDR3 region has the DNA TGTGCCTGGAGTGTACGCGGGGGTCCCCGTAGAGATGAGCAGTTCTTC.

V and J are TRBV4-1 and TRBJ2-1; tentative D call: TRBD1 (6 bases). From germline, CDR1 is MGHRA and CDR2 YSYEKL. This CDR3 contains 13 residues. The ends were cut back, 1 base at V and 5 bases at J, with 6 bases in the middle. The DNA of the CDR3 is TGCGCCAGCAGCCAAGGGGGGCACAATGAGCAGTTCTTC. Protein sequence: CASSQGGHNEQFF.

The genes are TRBV28 and TRBJ1-1, with TRBD1 as a possible D gene (5 bases). V was trimmed by 5 bases and J by 1 base, leaving 11 bases between them. From germline, CDR1 is MDHEN and CDR2 SYDVKM. CDR3 length equals 14 residues. The CDR3 DNA sequence: TGTGCCAGCAGTGGAGCGGGGCGGAACACTGAAGCTTTCTTT. Its translation: CASSGAGRNTEAFF.

The chain is built from TRBV27 and TRBJ1-3; TRBD1 might be the D (5 bases). This CDR3 is built from 15 residues. Trimming left V 3 bases short and J 0 bases short, with 9 bases between. Germline V lookup: CDR1 MNHEY, CDR2 SMNVEV (reference sequence). The CDR3 region has the DNA TGTGCCAGCAGTTTTCTGGGGGGCTCTGGAAACACCATATATTTT. Translation: CASSFLGGSGNTIYF.

The V and J genes are TRBV11-2 and TRBJ2-1, with D perhaps TRBD1 (6 bases). The V gene lost 5 bases and the J gene lost 3 bases, with 14 bases spanning the gap. The CDR3 has 15 residues. Germline V gene sequence: CDR1 SGHAT, CDR2 FQNNGV. CDR3 residues: CASSRPGQSYNEQFF. CDR3 coding DNA: TGTGCCAGCAGCCGCCCCGGACAGAGCTACAATGAGCAGTTCTTC.

The CDR3 coding sequence is TGTGCCTGGAGTGTCGGCAGGAATGAAGCTTTCTTT. Its translation is CAWSVGRNEAFF. The chain uses TRBV30 and TRBJ1-1; D unclear. Germline-derived CDR1 and CDR2 are GTSNPN and SVGIG (reference sequence). This CDR3 is built from 12 residues. Trimming removed 0 bases from V and 7 bases from J, with 9 bases in between. Variable domain in full (rest from reference TRBV30 and TRBJ1-1): SQTIHQWPATLVQPVGSPLSLECTVEGTSNPNLYWYRQAAGRGLQLLFYSVGIGQISSEVPQNLSASRPQDRQFILSSKKLLLSDSGFYLCAWSVGRNEAFFGQGTRLTVV.

The chain is built from TRBV29-1 and TRBJ1-2; perhaps TRBD1 as D (5 bases). Germline CDR1 SQVTM, CDR2 ANQGSEA. CDR3 length equals 15 residues. Trimming took off 8 bases at V and 8 bases at J, with 27 bases between the two ends. The CDR3 bases are TGCAGCTCTTGGGGGGAACAACCCGGATCTCAGGGCTACACCTTC. It yields the protein CSSWGEQPGSQGYTF.

CDR3 nucleotides: TGTGCCAGTAGTATCTCTAGCGGGGGGTACAATGAGCAGTTCTTC. Protein: CASSISSGGYNEQFF. This sequence joins TRBV19 and TRBJ2-1; TRBD2 matches at 11 bases. Trimming removed 3 bases from V and 4 bases from J; junction bases left unmatched: 2. The CDR3 has 15 amino acids. CDR1 is LNHDA and CDR2 is SQIVND in the germline V gene (reference sequence).

The chain carries TRBV5-1 and TRBJ2-1, with 13 nucleotides matching TRBD2. CDR3 length equals 16 residues. The V gene end was trimmed by 2 bases and the J gene end by 9 bases; junction bases not matched to a gene: 8. CDR1 is SGHRS, CDR2 YFSETQ, per germline. The CDR3 reads CASSLTSGGAYREQFF. The CDR3 region has the DNA TGCGCCAGCAGCTTAACTAGCGGGGGGGCCTACCGTGAGCAGTTCTTC.

This chain connects TRBV6-6 to TRBJ2-3; 7 nucleotides match TRBD2. V trimming: 5 bases; J trimming: 1 base; junction bases outside the gene matches: 6. Germline values: CDR1 MNHNY, CDR2 SVGAGI (reference sequence). The CDR3 is 15 residues long. CDR3 DNA: TGTGCCAGCAGTCTACTAGCGCTGGGCACAGATACGCAGTATTTT. As protein: CASSLLALGTDTQYF.

The rearrangement uses TRBV5-6 and TRBJ2-2, with unresolved D. This CDR3 has 13 amino acids. Germline V gene sequence: CDR1 SGHDT, CDR2 YYEEEE. V lost 0 bases to trimming and J lost 8 bases, with 8 bases between them. CDR3 residues: CASSLVLRGELFF. CDR3 nucleotide sequence: TGTGCCAGCAGCTTGGTCCTTCGGGGGGAGCTGTTTTTT.

The V call is TRBV19, the J call TRBJ1-1; no firm D call. V lost 0 bases to trimming and J lost 2 bases, with 10 bases between them. This CDR3 has 15 amino acids. Germline CDR1 and CDR2: LNHDA and SQIVND (reference sequence). The CDR3 is CASSIDRVSNTEAFF. Here the CDR3 DNA reads TGTGCCAGTAGTATAGATCGGGTCAGTAACACTGAAGCTTTCTTT.

The genes are TRBV5-5 and TRBJ2-7, with 8 bases aligning to TRBD1. The CDR3 length is 13 residues. The J segment lost 6 bases and the V segment lost 5 bases, leaving 7 bases of the junction unmatched. Germline CDR1 SGHKS, CDR2 YYEKEE (reference sequence). Written as DNA, the CDR3 is TGTGCCAGCAGGCAAGGACAGGGAGGCGAGCAGTACGTC. Residues: CASRQGQGGEQYV.

The chain is built from TRBV14 and TRBJ2-5; 11 bases match TRBD1. The V and J ends lost 0 bases and 5 bases, in that order; junction bases with no gene match: 8. The CDR3 covers 17 residues. Germline V CDR1 and CDR2: SGHDN, FVKESK. The CDR3 loop reads CASSQEAGQGVRETQYF. CDR3 nucleotide sequence: TGTGCCAGCAGCCAAGAAGCGGGACAGGGGGTGCGGGAGACCCAGTACTTC.